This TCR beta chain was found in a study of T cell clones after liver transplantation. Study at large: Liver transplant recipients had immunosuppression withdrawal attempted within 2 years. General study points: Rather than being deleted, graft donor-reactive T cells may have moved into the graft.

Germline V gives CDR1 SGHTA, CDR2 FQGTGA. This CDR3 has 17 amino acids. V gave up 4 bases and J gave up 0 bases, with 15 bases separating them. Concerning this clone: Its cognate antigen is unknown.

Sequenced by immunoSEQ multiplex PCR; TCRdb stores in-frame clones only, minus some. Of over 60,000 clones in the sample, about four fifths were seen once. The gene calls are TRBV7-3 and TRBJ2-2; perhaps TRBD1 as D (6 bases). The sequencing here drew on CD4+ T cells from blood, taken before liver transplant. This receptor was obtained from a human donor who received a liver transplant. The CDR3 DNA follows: TGTGCCAGCAGCTCACAGGGACCAGCGGCGAACACCGGGGAGCTGTTTTTT. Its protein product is CASSSQGPAANTGELFF.